The source of this T cell receptor beta chain is a study of blood T cells in healthy people across ages. Study-level results: Researchers judged that diversity estimates from one million T cells fell short of true values. No conclusive comparison of naive versus antigen-experienced cells was possible with unsorted PBMCs.

The use of a sample-barcoded 5' primer and a J-beta primer mix characterized a second PCR of about 7 to 12 cycles. TCRdb re-analysed the 5' RACE reads in MiXCR, keeping a single row per CDR3 protein. The sample holds around 1,000,000 distinct CDR3 sequences, less than 45% seen once. Per the germline V gene, CDR1 is SGDLS and CDR2 is YYNGEE. V dropped 0 bases and J dropped 11; count of bases not matched to a gene: 11. CDR3 size: 16 residues. Isolation per sample recovered at least 6 million PBMCs. About this clonotype itself: No antigen is known for it.

The TCR was taken from a man between 18 and 35 years old in good health. Sequenced: blood. J is TRBJ2-5 and V is TRBV9; 12 nucleotides line up with TRBD2. CDR3 amino acids: CASSVGTSGAGNEQYF. The CDR3, as DNA: TGTGCCAGCAGCGTAGGGACTAGCGGGGCGGGAAATGAGCAGTACTTC. The complete variable domain, with remaining parts taken from reference TRBV9 and TRBJ2-5, reads DSGVTQTPKHLITATGQRVTLRCSPRSGDLSVYWYQQSLDQGLQFLIQYYNGEERAKGNILERFSAQQFPDLHSELNLSSLELGDSALYFCASSVGTSGAGNEQYFGPGTRLLVL.